These T cell receptor beta chains were read from a single sample in a study of tumor and adjacent non-tumor tissue in lung cancer. TCRdb itself ran the multiplex PCR reads through MiXCR, one entry per CDR3 protein. The table records more than 85,000 distinct CDR3 sequences, 55% to 65% of them present only once. The material sequenced was distant non-tumor lung tissue. Source of these receptors: a man aged 25 to 40 with non-small cell lung cancer. CDR3s include the opening cysteine and the closing phenylalanine or tryptophan. A D gene is named only where the DNA matches it firmly. A clone size is listed for some rows: how often the clone was seen (once, few, many), or a class if it is expanded.

size	V	D	J	DNA	CDR3
many	TRBV6-2/TRBV6-3	TRBD1	TRBJ1-2	TGTGCCAGCAGAACACCGTTGGACAGGGTTAACTATGGCTACACCTTC	CASRTPLDRVNYGYTF
NA	TRBV11-2	NA	TRBJ2-7	TGTGCCAGCAGCCCTACGTACTGGGGCTACGACCAGTACTTC	CASSPTYWGYDQYF
NA	TRBV11-2	NA	TRBJ2-7	TGTGCCAGCAGCTTAAGGGGAGAAATCTACGAGCAGTACTTC	CASSLRGEIYEQYF
many	TRBV11-2	TRBD1	TRBJ2-7	TGTGCCAGCAGCTACAGGGGGCACGAGCAGTACTTC	CASSYRGHEQYF
once	TRBV11-1	NA	TRBJ2-4	TGTGCCGACACCCTCTCAGGCAGGGCGACCAAAAACATTAAGTACTTC	CADTLSGRATKNIKYF
once	TRBV20-1	NA	TRBJ2-3	TGCAGTGATGTGGTGTCCAAAGGGGGGGGTAAAACAGATACGCAGTATTTT	CSDVVSKGGGKTDTQYF
many	TRBV6-1	TRBD2	TRBJ2-2	TGTGCCAGCAGGAGGGGGAGCGGGAGAACCGGGGAGCTGTTTTTT	CASRRGSGRTGELFF
many	TRBV12-3/TRBV12-4	NA	TRBJ2-1	TGTGCCAGCAGTTTAAGACGGCTCGCTGAGGAGTTCTTC	CASSLRRLAEEFF
NA	TRBV11-2	NA	TRBJ1-2	TGTACCGGCAGCTTAACAGCGGTAAATGGCTACACCTTC	CTGSLTAVNGYTF
NA	TRBV29-1	NA	TRBJ1-1	TGCAGCATTGTGTTTGGGTTAGGGGGATTTGTTGAAGCTTTCTTT	CSIVFGLGGFVEAFF
NA	TRBV5-6	NA	TRBJ2-1	TGTGCCGGCAGTCCAGGGTTGAGATCCTACAATGAGCAGTTCTTC	CAGSPGLRSYNEQFF
NA	TRBV21-1	NA	TRBJ1-5	TGTGCCAGCAGAATCCCGGGACAGGGAGGTCAGTCCCAGCATTTT	CASRIPGQGGQSQHF
NA	TRBV10-3	NA	TRBJ2-2	NA	CAISVTSGGIPGSCFF
NA	TRBV11-2	TRBD1	TRBJ2-1	TGTGACAGCAGCTTATGGACAGGGGGGAGCAATGAGCAGTTCTTC	CDSSLWTGGSNEQFF
many	TRBV6-5	TRBD1	TRBJ2-5	TGTGCCAGCAGTTACAGGACAGGACAAGAGACCCAGTACTTC	CASSYRTGQETQYF
NA	TRBV11-2	NA	TRBJ1-5	TGTGCCAGCAGCGTCGGCACTTTCAATCAGCCCCAATATTTT	CASSVGTFNQPQYF
NA	TRBV29-1	NA	TRBJ2-3	TGCAGCGTTCCACCCCCGGGACAAAGGGCATCAGATACGCAGTATTTT	CSVPPPGQRASDTQYF
NA	TRBV11-1	NA	TRBJ2-5	TGTGCCAGCAGTGCCGACATGTACCAAGAGATCCAGTACTTC	CASSADMYQEIQYF
NA	TRBV4-2	TRBD1	TRBJ2-7	TGTGCCAGCAGCCAAGGTACCACAGGGGCCTACGAGCAGTACTTC	CASSQGTTGAYEQYF
once	TRBV4-1	NA	TRBJ1-1	TGTGCCAGCAGCCAAGATCGAATGGCCGGGGAAGTTTTCTTT	CASSQDRMAGEVFF
NA	TRBV7-9	NA	TRBJ1-1	TGTGCCAGCAGCTGGCTGAAAACAGGGAGTGGAGCTTTCTTT	CASSWLKTGSGAFF
NA	TRBV4-2	NA	TRBJ1-5	TGTGTCAGCAGTCAAGGAACCAGGAATCAGCCCCAGCATTTT	CVSSQGTRNQPQHF
NA	TRBV11-2	NA	TRBJ2-7	TGTGCCAGCACTTTAGAAGACGACTACGAGCAGTACTTC	CASTLEDDYEQYF
few	TRBV28	NA	TRBJ2-5	TGTGCTAGCAGCCGAGAGACCCACTACTTC	CASSRETHYF
many	TRBV4-1	TRBD2	TRBJ2-2	TGCGCCAGCAGCCAGAGTAGCGGGGGGGCCATTTCCACCGGGGAGCTGTTTTTT	CASSQSSGGAISTGELFF
NA	TRBV4-1	TRBD2	TRBJ2-1	TGCGCCAGCAGCCAGCTAGGCGGGAGGGCCGACAATGAGCAGTTCTTC	CASSQLGGRADNEQFF
NA	TRBV4-1	TRBD2	TRBJ2-1	TGCGCCAGCAGCCAACTAAGCGGGAAGGCCGACAATGAGCAGTCCTTC	CASSQLSGKADNEQSF
NA	TRBV4-1	TRBD2	TRBJ2-1	TGCGCCAGCAGCCAAGGTCGGGGGGGAAGTTACAATGAGCAGTTCTTC	CASSQGRGGSYNEQFF
many	TRBV5-6	NA	TRBJ1-1	TGTGCCAGCAGCTTCGGCAGAATCACTGAAGCTTTCTTT	CASSFGRITEAFF
NA	TRBV30	TRBD2	TRBJ2-1	TGTACCTGGAGTGTACGGGGACTAGCGGTCTACAATGAGCAGTTCTTC	CTWSVRGLAVYNEQFF
many	TRBV20-1	TRBD2	TRBJ2-1	TGCAGTGCTAGGACTAGCGGGGGGCTAAATGAGCAGTTCTTC	CSARTSGGLNEQFF
many	TRBV6-2/TRBV6-3	TRBD2	TRBJ2-7	TGTGCCAGCAGGGGGACTAGCGGGAGCAATTACTACGAGCAGTACTTC	CASRGTSGSNYYEQYF
NA	TRBV20-1	NA	TRBJ1-2	TGCAGTGCGATTGCCACAGGCCTGGATGACTACACCTTC	CSAIATGLDDYTF
NA	TRBV12-3/TRBV12-4	NA	TRBJ2-5	TGTGCCAGCGGCCGGAGCAGTAGAGAGACCCAGTACTTC	CASGRSSRETQYF
few	TRBV2	TRBD1	TRBJ1-1	TGTGCCAGCATCCTGGGACAGGGAAACACTGAAGCTTTCTTT	CASILGQGNTEAFF
few	TRBV7-9	TRBD1	TRBJ1-1	TGTGCCAGCAGACCAGGACAGGGGAGGACTGAAGCTTTCTTT	CASRPGQGRTEAFF
many	TRBV13	TRBD2	TRBJ2-1	TGTGCCAGCAGCCCGGGACTAGCAACCTACAATGAGCAGTTCTTC	CASSPGLATYNEQFF
NA	TRBV11-3	NA	TRBJ2-2	TGTGCCAGCAGCTTATTATATGGGGACGGCCCTACCAGGGAGCTGTTTTTT	CASSLLYGDGPTRELFF
many	TRBV20-1	TRBD2	TRBJ2-3	TGCAGTGCTAGAGCCCCGGGACTAGCGGGAGGGCCTGGCACAGATACGCAGTATTTT	CSARAPGLAGGPGTDTQYF